This T cell receptor (beta chain) came from a study of identical twins. General observations from the study: Researchers caution that invariant MAIT and iNKT cells could partly confound zero-insertion analyses. Donors were not followed over many years; analysis was cross-sectional.

V dropped 4 bases and J dropped 8 bases, with 15 bases sitting between them. This CDR3 is 14 amino acids long. Germline CDR1 is SGHDT and CDR2 is YYEEEE. Template switching supplied a universal primer site; unique molecular identifiers were carried on the cDNA. TCRdb reprocessed the 5' RACE reads via MiXCR and lists one record per CDR3 protein. The profile shows more than 650,000 distinct CDR3 sequences, 5.5% to 6.5% of them singletons. This clonotype was counted ten times or more. Its antigen is still unknown. The TCR sequence derives from a young man in good health. The gene calls are TRBV5-6 and TRBJ1-4, with D unclear. Sequencing used naive T cells sorted from blood. The CDR3 coding sequence is TGTGCCAGCAGCCCGATTGCGGACGTCGAAAAACTGTTTTTT. Translated, it gives CASSPIADVEKLFF.